What follows are 3 T cell receptor beta chains derived from one specimen sequenced in a study of T cells expressing NK-cell markers. TCRdb re-called the 5' RACE reads and shows each CDR3 protein once, DNA omitted. This repertoire includes about 410,000 distinct CDR3 sequences. Specimen: blood T cells: a sorted CD56 or NKG2C T cell subset, CD4+ or CD8+ T cells, or bulk PBMC T cells (not recorded which). The origin of the receptors is a woman in her forties or fifties in good health.

The chain is built from TRBV24-1 and TRBJ2-1; TCRdb indicates TRBD1, and absent DNA this call remains unverified. The CDR3 sequence is 12 residues long. CDR1 is KGHDR, CDR2 SFDVKD, per germline. The CDR3 loop reads CATSDSLGMQFF.

The genes are TRBV6-5 and TRBJ2-1; without DNA, the TCRdb call of TRBD1 cannot be checked. The CDR3 is 15 residues long. From germline, CDR1 is MNHEY and CDR2 SVGAGI. This CDR3 reads CASRIPGTPSDEQFF.

This rearrangement joins TRBV20-1 to TRBJ2-1; TCRdb gives TRBD1 as the D gene, but with no DNA this cannot be confirmed. The CDR3 contains 11 residues. Germline lookup yields CDR1 DFQATT and CDR2 SNEGSKA (reference sequence). The CDR3 protein is CSAGGNYEQFF.